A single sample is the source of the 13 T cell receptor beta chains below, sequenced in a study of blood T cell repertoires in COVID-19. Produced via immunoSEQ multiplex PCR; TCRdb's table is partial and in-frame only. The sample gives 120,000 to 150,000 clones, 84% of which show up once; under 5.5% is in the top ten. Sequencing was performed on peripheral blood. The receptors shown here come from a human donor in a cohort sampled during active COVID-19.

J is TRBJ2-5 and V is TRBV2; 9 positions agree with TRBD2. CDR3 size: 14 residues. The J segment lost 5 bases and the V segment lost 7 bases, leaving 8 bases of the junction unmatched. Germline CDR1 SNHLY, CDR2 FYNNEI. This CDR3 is CASIGGGAGETQYF. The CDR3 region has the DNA TGTGCCAGCATCGGCGGGGGGGCCGGCGAGACCCAGTACTTC.

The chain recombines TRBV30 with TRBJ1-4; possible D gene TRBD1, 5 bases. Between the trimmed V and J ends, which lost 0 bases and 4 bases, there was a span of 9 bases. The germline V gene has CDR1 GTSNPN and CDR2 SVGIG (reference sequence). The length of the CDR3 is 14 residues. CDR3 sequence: CAWSVGGDNEKLFF. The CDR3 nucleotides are TGTGCCTGGAGTGTCGGAGGGGATAATGAAAAACTGTTTTTT.

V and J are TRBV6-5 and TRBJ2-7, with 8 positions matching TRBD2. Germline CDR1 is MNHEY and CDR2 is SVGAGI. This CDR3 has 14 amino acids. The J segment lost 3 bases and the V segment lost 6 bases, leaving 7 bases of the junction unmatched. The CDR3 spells CASRITGGYYEQYF. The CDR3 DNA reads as TGTGCCAGCAGGATAACGGGGGGGTACTACGAGCAGTACTTC.

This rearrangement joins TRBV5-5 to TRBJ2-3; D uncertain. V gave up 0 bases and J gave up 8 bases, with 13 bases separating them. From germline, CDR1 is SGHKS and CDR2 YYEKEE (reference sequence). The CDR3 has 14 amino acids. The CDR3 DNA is TGTGCCAGCAGCTTGGAGGCAGGTTACGGTACGCAGTATTTT. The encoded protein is CASSLEAGYGTQYF.

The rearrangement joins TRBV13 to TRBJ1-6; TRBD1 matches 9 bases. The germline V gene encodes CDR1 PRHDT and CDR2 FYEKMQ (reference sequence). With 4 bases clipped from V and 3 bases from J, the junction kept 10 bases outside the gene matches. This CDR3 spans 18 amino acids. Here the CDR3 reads CASSYRRDRVGYNSPLHF. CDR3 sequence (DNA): TGTGCCAGCAGCTACCGCCGGGACAGGGTGGGCTATAATTCACCCCTCCACTTT.

DNA of the CDR3: TGTGCCAGCAGCCAAAGGCGGGGGAACACAGATACGCAGTATTTT. It codes for CASSQRRGNTDTQYF. This rearrangement joins TRBV14 to TRBJ2-3; 7 nucleotides agree with TRBD2. Germline values: CDR1 SGHDN, CDR2 FVKESK. V lost 2 bases and J lost 2; bases outside the gene matches: 4. The length of the CDR3 is 15 residues. The entire variable domain, with the rest obtained from reference TRBV14 and TRBJ2-3, is as follows: EAGVTQFPSHSVIEKGQTVTLRCDPISGHDNLYWYRRVMGKEIKFLLHFVKESKQDESGMPNNRFLAERTGGTYSTLKVQPAELEDSGVYFCASSQRRGNTDTQYFGPGTRLTVL.

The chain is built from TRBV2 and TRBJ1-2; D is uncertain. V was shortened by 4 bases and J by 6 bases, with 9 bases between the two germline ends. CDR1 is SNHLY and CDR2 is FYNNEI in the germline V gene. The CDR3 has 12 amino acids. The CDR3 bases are TGTGCCAGCAGTGTAAGTGCAGATGGCTACACCTTC. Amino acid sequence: CASSVSADGYTF. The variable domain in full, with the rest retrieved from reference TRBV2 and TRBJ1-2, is EPEVTQTPSHQVTQMGQEVILRCVPISNHLYFYWYRQILGQKVEFLVSFYNNEISEKSEIFDDQFSVERPDGSNFTLKIRSTKLEDSAMYFCASSVSADGYTFGSGTRLTVV.

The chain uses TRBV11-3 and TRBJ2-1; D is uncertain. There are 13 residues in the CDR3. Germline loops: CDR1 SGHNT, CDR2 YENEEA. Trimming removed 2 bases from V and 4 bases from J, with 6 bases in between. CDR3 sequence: CASSLNGYNEQFF. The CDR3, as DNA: TGTGCCAGCAGCTTAAACGGTTACAATGAGCAGTTCTTC.

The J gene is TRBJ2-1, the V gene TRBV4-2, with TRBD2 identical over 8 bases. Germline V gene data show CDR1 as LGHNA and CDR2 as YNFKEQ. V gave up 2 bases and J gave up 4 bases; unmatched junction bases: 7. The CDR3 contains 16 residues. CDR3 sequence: CASSQNPTSAYNEQFF. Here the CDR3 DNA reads TGTGCCAGCAGCCAAAATCCGACTAGCGCGTACAATGAGCAGTTCTTC.

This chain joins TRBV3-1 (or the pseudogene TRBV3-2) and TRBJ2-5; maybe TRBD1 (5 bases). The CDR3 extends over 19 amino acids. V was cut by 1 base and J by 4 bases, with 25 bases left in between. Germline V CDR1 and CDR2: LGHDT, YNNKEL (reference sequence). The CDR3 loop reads CASSQVAPRQTGAVETQYF. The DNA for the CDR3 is TGTGCCAGCAGCCAAGTGGCCCCTAGGCAGACTGGGGCGGTAGAGACCCAGTACTTC.

The CDR3 DNA sequence: TGTGCCATCAGTGAGAGCCAGGTGTCACATGGCTACACCTTC. Encoded protein: CAISESQVSHGYTF. This chain connects TRBV10-3 to TRBJ1-2; D unresolved. Germline V gives CDR1 ENHRY, CDR2 SYGVKD. The CDR3 has 14 amino acids. Trimming removed 2 bases at V and 6 bases at J, with 13 bases between.

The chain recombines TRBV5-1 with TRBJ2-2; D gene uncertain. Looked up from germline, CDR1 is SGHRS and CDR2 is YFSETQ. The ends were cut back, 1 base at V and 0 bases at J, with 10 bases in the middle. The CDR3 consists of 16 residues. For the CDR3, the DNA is TGCGCCAGCAGCTTGTCGGGTTCCTCGAACACCGGGGAGCTGTTTTTT. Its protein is CASSLSGSSNTGELFF.

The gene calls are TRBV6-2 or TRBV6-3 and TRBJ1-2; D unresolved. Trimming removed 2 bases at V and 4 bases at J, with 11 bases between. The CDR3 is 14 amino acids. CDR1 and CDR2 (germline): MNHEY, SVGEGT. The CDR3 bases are TGTGCCAGCAGTTACGAACCGGGGAGCTATGGCTACACCTTC. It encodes CASSYEPGSYGYTF.